Each of the 22 T cell receptor beta chains below was sequenced from the same sample in a study of cytomegalovirus exposure and HLA in healthy donors. Use of 60 Vbeta and 13 Jbeta primers characterized the PCR. TCRdb's table, derived via immunoSEQ multiplex PCR, lists solely in-frame clones and lacks some. Here the sample spans more than 130,000 clones, approximately 80% being singletons. The sequenced material came from PBMCs. All receptors come from a male donor in good health and CMV-seronegative.

The genes are TRBV28 and TRBJ2-7, with 7 bases matching TRBD1. The germline gives CDR1 MDHEN, CDR2 SYDVKM. This CDR3 has 17 residues. J was trimmed by 6 bases and V by 2 bases; bases with no gene match: 16. This CDR3 reads CASSLGNPTGSEGEQYF. CDR3 coding DNA: TGTGCCAGCAGTTTAGGCAACCCGACAGGGTCAGAGGGCGAGCAGTACTTC.

CDR3 residues: CASSPSGGDTREAFF. As DNA, the CDR3 is TGTGCCAGCAGCCCAAGCGGGGGGGACACCCGAGAAGCTTTCTTT. The V gene is TRBV7-2, the J gene TRBJ1-1, with a weak D call TRBD1 (6 bases). V was clipped by 5 bases and J by 8 bases, with 21 bases between them. The CDR3 loop spans 15 amino acids. Germline CDR1 is SGHTA and CDR2 is FQGNSA.

The sample holds a few counts of this clone. The chain couples TRBV6-1 to TRBJ2-7; 7 nucleotides align to TRBD1. In germline, CDR1 is MNHNS, CDR2 SASEGT. The junction had 10 bases not matched to a gene; V was cut back by 4 bases and J by 4 bases. This CDR3 region has 15 residues. The CDR3 protein is CASSGRDSSFYEQYF. CDR3 nucleotides: TGTGCCAGCAGTGGCCGGGACAGTTCCTTTTACGAGCAGTACTTC.

The chain carries TRBV7-8 and TRBJ2-3; 11 bases fit TRBD2. Per germline, CDR1 SGHVS and CDR2 FQNEAQ. The ends lost 5 bases at V and 7 bases at J; junction bases unmatched: 8. CDR3 size: 15 residues. CDR3: CASSRLAGIGNTQYF. CDR3 in DNA: TGTGCCAGCAGCCGACTAGCGGGGATAGGAAATACGCAGTATTTT.

The chain is built from TRBV30 and TRBJ2-1; no definite D call. The CDR3 has 11 amino acids. The ends were cut back, 2 bases at V and 6 bases at J, with 5 bases in the middle. CDR1 is GTSNPN and CDR2 is SVGIG in the germline V gene (reference sequence). In DNA form, the CDR3 reads TGTGCCTGGAGTATACTCAATGAGCAGTTCTTC. As protein: CAWSILNEQFF.

The CDR3 DNA is TGTGCCAGCACATTGGGAGTGCCTGGTGGTGGCTACACCTTC. Its translation is CASTLGVPGGGYTF. This chain joins TRBV2 and TRBJ1-2; no firm D call. V gave up 7 bases and J gave up 7 bases, with 19 bases separating them. The CDR3 spans 14 residues. Germline V CDR1 and CDR2: SNHLY, FYNNEI.

Notes on this clone: This CDR3 is also generated by other DNA sequences in the sample. The V call is TRBV30, the J call TRBJ2-5, with D perhaps TRBD2 (5 bases). Germline V gene data show CDR1 as GTSNPN and CDR2 as SVGIG (reference sequence). The CDR3 sequence is 14 residues long. Deletions cut 4 bases from V and 7 bases from J, with 19 bases between. CDR3 loop: CAWTTPGTAGTQYF. The CDR3 DNA is TGTGCCTGGACCACTCCGGGCACGGCGGGGACCCAGTACTTC.

This rearrangement joins TRBV14 to TRBJ2-5; D might be TRBD1 (6 bases). Trimming cost V 0 bases and J 1 base, with 9 bases left between them. The CDR3 loop spans 15 amino acids. CDR1 and CDR2 from the germline V gene are SGHDN and FVKESK. As DNA, the CDR3 is TGTGCCAGCAGCCAAGATGGGACATTCCAAGAGACCCAGTACTTC. Residues: CASSQDGTFQETQYF.

This chain connects TRBV7-2 to TRBJ2-5; 8 bases agree with TRBD1. The better agreement between TRBJ2-7 and the DNA end casts doubt on the J call. Germline V lookup: CDR1 SGHTA, CDR2 FQGNSA. The CDR3 sequence is 15 residues long. CDR3 in DNA: TGTGCCAGCCATACTCCGGGACAGGCCCCCTACGAGCAGTACTTC. Encoded protein: CASHTPGQAPYEQYF.

On this clone itself: The sample contains more than one DNA sequence encoding this CDR3. V is TRBV4-1 and J is TRBJ2-4; D possibly corresponds to TRBD1 (5 bases). Germline loops: CDR1 MGHRA, CDR2 YSYEKL. The CDR3 consists of 15 residues. V lost 1 base, J lost 2 bases, and 9 bases lay in between. Written as DNA, the CDR3 is TGCGCCAGCAGCCAAGGGCAGGGAACCAAAAACATTCAGTACTTC. The encoded protein is CASSQGQGTKNIQYF.

In this sample, this clone turned up a few times. The V and J genes are TRBV4-1 and TRBJ1-2; no reliable D call. The V end was cut by 1 base, the J end by 13 bases, with 13 bases between. From germline, CDR1 is MGHRA and CDR2 YSYEKL. CDR3 length: 12 amino acids. The CDR3 loop reads CASSQVAQTVTF. CDR3 DNA sequence: TGCGCCAGCAGCCAAGTAGCCCAAACTGTCACCTTC.

The rearrangement links TRBV5-4 to TRBJ2-5; D perhaps matches TRBD1 (5 bases). Germline loops: CDR1 SGHNT, CDR2 YYREEE (reference sequence). The CDR3 spans 13 residues. V was shortened by 3 bases and J by 3 bases, with 9 bases between the two germline ends. The CDR3 spells CASSSPTEETQYF. The CDR3 DNA is TGTGCCAGCAGCTCTCCGACAGAAGAGACCCAGTACTTC.

This clone was seen a handful of times. The chain combines TRBV7-2 with TRBJ2-5, with D possibly TRBD1 on 7 matching bases. Germline V gene data show CDR1 as SGHTA and CDR2 as FQGNSA. The CDR3 covers 13 residues. Trimming shortened V by 3 bases and J by 4 bases, and 9 bases separated the two germline ends. DNA for the CDR3: TGTGCCAGCAGCTTCCAGGGGGGAGAGACCCAGTACTTC. This translates into CASSFQGGETQYF.

J is TRBJ2-7 and V is TRBV7-2, with 7 bases identical to TRBD1. CDR1 is SGHTA, CDR2 FQGNSA, per germline. V gave up 4 bases and J gave up 4 bases; unmatched junction bases: 4. The CDR3 extends over 13 amino acids. The CDR3 nucleotides are TGTGCCAGCAGCTCCATGGACAGGTACGAGCAGTACTTC. This sequence encodes CASSSMDRYEQYF.

The chain couples TRBV18 to TRBJ1-2; 9 bases line up with TRBD1. The CDR3 sequence is 14 residues long. Germline CDR1 and CDR2: KGHSH and LQKENI. J was trimmed by 2 bases and V by 6 bases; bases with no gene match: 4. The CDR3 sequence is CASSGDRVNYGYTF. The CDR3, as DNA: TGTGCCAGCTCGGGGGACAGGGTCAACTATGGCTACACCTTC. The full variable domain, with the rest looked up from reference TRBV18 and TRBJ1-2, is NAGVMQNPRHLVRRRGQEARLRCSPMKGHSHVYWYRQLPEEGLKFMVYLQKENIIDESGMPKERFSAEFPKEGPSILRIQQVVRGDSAAYFCASSGDRVNYGYTFGSGTRLTVV.

This chain uses TRBV5-4 with TRBJ2-5, with D possibly matching TRBD1 (6 bases). The V end was cut by 4 bases, the J end by 1 base, with 11 bases between. Germline loops: CDR1 SGHNT, CDR2 YYREEE (reference sequence). This CDR3 is built from 14 residues. The DNA for the CDR3 is TGTGCCAGCAGCCTGGGGACATCCCAAGAGACCCAGTACTTC. Protein sequence: CASSLGTSQETQYF.

The chain is built from TRBV5-1 and TRBJ2-5, with D possibly being TRBD2 (6 bases). The DNA end is a closer match to TRBJ2-7, so the J assignment may be wrong. Germline V lookup: CDR1 SGHRS, CDR2 YFSETQ. This CDR3 has 16 residues. The CDR3 loop is CASSLGGTVSSYEQYF. DNA for the CDR3: TGCGCCAGCAGCTTGGGCGGGACCGTAAGCTCCTACGAGCAGTACTTC.

The V call is TRBV7-7, the J call TRBJ2-5; 7 bases line up with TRBD1. Looked up from germline, CDR1 is SSHAT and CDR2 is FNYEAQ (reference sequence). V shed 5 bases and J 4 bases; nucleotides not matched to a gene: 13. The CDR3 consists of 16 residues. This CDR3 is CASSTQTGKGRETQYF. Here the CDR3 DNA reads TGTGCCAGCAGCACCCAGACAGGGAAGGGGAGAGAGACCCAGTACTTC. Drawing the rest from reference TRBV7-7 and TRBJ2-5, the complete variable domain is GAGVSQSPRYKVTKRGQDVTLRCDPISSHATLYWYQQALGQGPEFLTYFNYEAQPDKSGLPSDRFSAERPEGSISTLTIQRTEQRDSAMYRCASSTQTGKGRETQYFGPGTRLLVL.

The chain employs TRBV6-5 and TRBJ1-2, with D possibly being TRBD1 (6 bases). V lost 6 bases and J 8 bases, leaving 22 bases between the germline ends. From germline, CDR1 is MNHEY and CDR2 SVGAGI. CDR3 length: 15 amino acids. The CDR3 coding sequence is TGTGCCAGCAGCCCTAGCACCGGGGGGCGCGGGGGCTACACCTTC. Its translation is CASSPSTGGRGGYTF.

The chain carries TRBV7-8 and TRBJ2-3; TRBD2 matches 9 bases. The CDR3 has 22 amino acids. V shed 2 bases and J 0 bases; nucleotides not matched to a gene: 21. In germline, CDR1 is SGHVS, CDR2 FQNEAQ. CDR3 DNA sequence: TGTGCCAGCAGCTTATTTCGGATAAACCTAGCGGGAATAGCCCTTAGCACAGATACGCAGTATTTT. Protein sequence: CASSLFRINLAGIALSTDTQYF. Based on the CDR3 plus reference TRBV7-8 and TRBJ2-3, the full variable domain is GAGVSQSPRYKVAKRGQDVALRCDPISGHVSLFWYQQALGQGPEFLTYFQNEAQLDKSGLPSDRFFAERPEGSVSTLKIQRTQQEDSAVYLCASSLFRINLAGIALSTDTQYFGPGTRLTVL.

The chain joins TRBV19 to TRBJ1-2; no reliable D call. Per germline, CDR1 LNHDA and CDR2 SQIVND (reference sequence). V was shortened by 5 bases and J by 7 bases, with 17 bases between the two germline ends. There are 14 residues in the CDR3. CDR3 DNA: TGTGCCAGTAGTTGGCGGACGGAAGGAGGTGGCTACACCTTC. This encodes CASSWRTEGGGYTF. Based on the CDR3 plus reference TRBV19 and TRBJ1-2, the full variable domain is DGGITQSPKYLFRKEGQNVTLSCEQNLNHDAMYWYRQDPGQGLRLIYYSQIVNDFQKGDIAEGYSVSREKKESFPLTVTSAQKNPTAFYLCASSWRTEGGGYTFGSGTRLTVV.

The CDR3: CASTLSTGNPYEQYF. The CDR3 DNA follows: TGTGCCAGCACACTATCTACCGGGAATCCCTACGAGCAGTACTTC. The chain couples TRBV28 to TRBJ2-7; TRBD2 is a possible D gene (5 bases). Germline CDR1 reads MDHEN; CDR2 reads SYDVKM. V was cut by 7 bases and J by 2 bases, with 18 bases left in between. This CDR3 region has 15 residues.